These 24 T cell receptor beta chains were all obtained from the same sample, sequenced in a study of blood T cell repertoires in COVID-19. Method: immunoSEQ multiplex PCR; TCRdb's copy keeps in-frame clones and lacks some. The sample carries 250,000 to 350,000 clones, around 87% recorded once. Material for sequencing was PBMCs or T cells enriched from blood (not recorded which). These TCRs come from a woman younger than 30 with acute COVID-19.

The chain couples TRBV27 to TRBJ2-5; TRBD1 agrees at 10 bases. The CDR3 extends over 13 amino acids. The junction had 1 base not matched to a gene; V was cut back by 7 bases and J by 2 bases. Looked up from germline, CDR1 is MNHEY and CDR2 is SMNVEV (reference sequence). The CDR3 coding sequence is TGTGCCAGCAAGGGACAGGGGCAAGAGACCCAGTACTTC. Amino acids: CASKGQGQETQYF.

The CDR3 nucleotides are TGTGCCAGCAGCCAACTTAGCGGGAGGGGTTACGAGCAGTACTTC. This sequence encodes CASSQLSGRGYEQYF. The chain employs TRBV3-1 (or the pseudogene TRBV3-2) and TRBJ2-7, with 11 bases that match TRBD2. This CDR3 contains 15 residues. CDR1 is LGHDT, CDR2 YNNKEL, per germline (reference sequence). V lost 2 bases and J lost 4; bases outside the gene matches: 4.

The chain recombines TRBV18 with TRBJ1-4, with a weak D call TRBD1 (5 bases). The length of the CDR3 is 17 residues. Trimming cost V 3 bases and J 0 bases, with 14 bases left between them. Germline V gene data show CDR1 as KGHSH and CDR2 as LQKENI. CDR3 sequence reads: CASSPNRYLATNEKLFF. The CDR3 region has the DNA TGTGCCAGCTCACCGAACAGGTATCTGGCAACTAATGAAAAACTGTTTTTT. Full variable domain (missing parts from reference TRBV18 and TRBJ1-4): NAGVMQNPRHLVRRRGQEARLRCSPMKGHSHVYWYRQLPEEGLKFMVYLQKENIIDESGMPKERFSAEFPKEGPSILRIQQVVRGDSAAYFCASSPNRYLATNEKLFFGSGTQLSVL.

The gene calls are TRBV7-3 and TRBJ1-2, with a possible D match to TRBD1 (5 bases). V lost 4 bases and J 5 bases, leaving 26 bases between the germline ends. The length of the CDR3 is 18 residues. Germline assignment: CDR1 SGHTA and CDR2 FQGTGA. Here the CDR3 reads CASSSGDSSPHPAYGYTF. The CDR3 nucleotides are TGTGCCAGCAGCTCTGGCGACAGTAGCCCTCACCCGGCTTATGGCTACACCTTC.

This chain joins TRBV30 and TRBJ2-1; 7 bases align to TRBD2. V lost 1 base to trimming and J lost 0 bases; unmatched junction nucleotides: 6. Per the germline V gene, CDR1 is GTSNPN and CDR2 is SVGIG (reference sequence). CDR3 size: 16 residues. CDR3 DNA: TGTGCCTGGAGTGGTGCCGGACTAGGCTCCTACAATGAGCAGTTCTTC. Its protein product is CAWSGAGLGSYNEQFF.

V gene TRBV2 combines with J gene TRBJ1-5; 7 bases are a match to TRBD1. The CDR3 contains 15 residues. The J segment lost 4 bases and the V segment lost 5 bases, leaving 8 bases of the junction unmatched. Germline CDR1 and CDR2: SNHLY and FYNNEI. The CDR3 loop reads CASSNDREGNQPQHF. CDR3 DNA: TGTGCCAGCAGTAATGACAGGGAAGGGAATCAGCCCCAGCATTTT. The variable domain in full, completed from reference TRBV2 and TRBJ1-5, reads EPEVTQTPSHQVTQMGQEVILRCVPISNHLYFYWYRQILGQKVEFLVSFYNNEISEKSEIFDDQFSVERPDGSNFTLKIRSTKLEDSAMYFCASSNDREGNQPQHFGDGTRLSIL.

The J gene is TRBJ1-5, the V gene TRBV2; maybe TRBD1 (6 bases). The germline V gene has CDR1 SNHLY and CDR2 FYNNEI. V lost 5 bases, J lost 0 bases, and 20 bases lay in between. The CDR3 sequence is 18 residues long. The CDR3 sequence is CASSHYRDNYYSNQPQHF. In nucleotides, the CDR3 is TGTGCCAGCAGTCATTACCGGGACAATTATTATAGCAATCAGCCCCAGCATTTT.

This rearrangement joins TRBV5-6 to TRBJ2-7, with 8 bases aligning to TRBD1. The germline V gene encodes CDR1 SGHDT and CDR2 YYEEEE. V lost 1 base, J lost 12 bases, and 12 bases stayed unmatched. The CDR3 is 14 amino acids. CDR3 in DNA: TGTGCCAGCAGCTTGTCGGCAGGGGGCCCCGTGAGGTACTTC. Protein product: CASSLSAGGPVRYF.

The chain has TRBV7-8 and TRBJ2-7; 11 positions match TRBD2. The trim removed 2 bases at V and 3 bases at J, leaving 24 bases unmatched. CDR1 and CDR2 (germline): SGHVS, FQNEAQ. This CDR3 has 22 amino acids. For the CDR3, the DNA is TGTGCCAGCAGCTTAAATTGGATCTGGGGTCGGACTAGCGGGCATACCGTCTACGAGCAGTACTTC. It translates to CASSLNWIWGRTSGHTVYEQYF. The whole variable domain, filled in from reference TRBV7-8 and TRBJ2-7, reads GAGVSQSPRYKVAKRGQDVALRCDPISGHVSLFWYQQALGQGPEFLTYFQNEAQLDKSGLPSDRFFAERPEGSVSTLKIQRTQQEDSAVYLCASSLNWIWGRTSGHTVYEQYFGPGTRLTVT.

This CDR3 is CASSFVRGEQFF. As DNA, the CDR3 is TGTGCCAGCAGCTTTGTCCGGGGTGAGCAGTTCTTC. The V and J genes are TRBV11-2 and TRBJ2-1, with a possible D match to TRBD2 (5 bases). The CDR3 contains 12 residues. The V end was cut by 3 bases, the J end by 9 bases, with 9 bases between. Germline CDR1 SGHAT, CDR2 FQNNGV.

The gene calls are TRBV30 and TRBJ2-7, with 9 bases fitting TRBD2. V dropped 2 bases and J dropped 5; count of bases not matched to a gene: 7. The CDR3 totals 14 residues. Looked up from germline, CDR1 is GTSNPN and CDR2 is SVGIG (reference sequence). Here the CDR3 reads CAWSFGGRADEQYF. The CDR3 DNA is TGTGCCTGGAGTTTCGGCGGGAGGGCCGACGAGCAGTACTTC.

The chain uses TRBV3-1 (or the pseudogene TRBV3-2) and TRBJ2-7; no firm D call. Trimming left V 0 bases short and J 2 bases short, with 5 bases between. This CDR3 has 13 residues. Germline V gene data show CDR1 as LGHDT and CDR2 as YNNKEL (reference sequence). The CDR3 here is CASSQDNTYEQYF. The CDR3 region has the DNA TGTGCCAGCAGCCAAGACAACACCTACGAGCAGTACTTC.

This chain uses TRBV11-2 with TRBJ2-1, with D possibly being TRBD1 (5 bases). V was trimmed by 5 bases and J by 5 bases, leaving 7 bases between them. Germline CDR1 reads SGHAT; CDR2 reads FQNNGV. CDR3 length: 12 residues. DNA for the CDR3: TGTGCCAGCAGCCTGACAGACAATGAGCAGTTCTTC. Translation gives CASSLTDNEQFF.

The CDR3 DNA reads TGTGCCAGCGGGGGCGGAAACACATACCAAGAGACCCAGTACTTC. The encoded protein is CASGGGNTYQETQYF. The chain uses TRBV2 and TRBJ2-5; a possible D gene is TRBD1 (6 bases). Germline V lookup: CDR1 SNHLY, CDR2 FYNNEI. The CDR3 has 15 residues. V was shortened by 8 bases and J by 0 bases, with 16 bases between the two germline ends.

This clone was counted once. This chain connects TRBV28 to TRBJ1-1; the match to TRBD1 covers 11 bases. Unmatched junction bases numbered 11, after V lost 5 bases and J lost 3 bases. This CDR3 contains 17 residues. CDR1 is MDHEN, CDR2 SYDVKM, per germline. DNA of the CDR3: TGTGCCAGCAGTCTTCTTCGGACAGGGGGCTCCGACACTGAAGCTTTCTTT. Translated, it gives CASSLLRTGGSDTEAFF.

The chain employs TRBV30 and TRBJ2-3; TRBD2 is a possible D gene (6 bases). The CDR3 loop spans 13 amino acids. Germline V gene lookup returns CDR1 GTSNPN and CDR2 SVGIG (reference sequence). V dropped 3 bases and J dropped 8 bases, with 15 bases sitting between them. The chain's CDR3 is CAWRAQPGSTQYF. The CDR3 nucleotides are TGTGCCTGGAGGGCCCAGCCCGGGAGTACGCAGTATTTT.

The chain uses TRBV19 and TRBJ1-6; a weak D match, TRBD1 (5 bases). Germline V gene lookup returns CDR1 LNHDA and CDR2 SQIVND (reference sequence). V gave up 4 bases and J gave up 0 bases, with 10 bases separating them. This CDR3 contains 16 residues. In DNA form, the CDR3 reads TGTGCCAGTAGTACAGGGAGGAGCTCCTATAATTCACCCCTCCACTTT. It yields the protein CASSTGRSSYNSPLHF. The whole variable domain, remainder taken from reference TRBV19 and TRBJ1-6, is DGGITQSPKYLFRKEGQNVTLSCEQNLNHDAMYWYRQDPGQGLRLIYYSQIVNDFQKGDIAEGYSVSREKKESFPLTVTSAQKNPTAFYLCASSTGRSSYNSPLHFGNGTRLTVT.

Only a few counts were recorded for this clone. The J gene is TRBJ2-6, the V gene TRBV18, with a possible D match to TRBD1 (6 bases). The CDR3 totals 16 residues. Trimming removed 4 bases from V and 0 bases from J, with 10 bases in between. Germline V gene data show CDR1 as KGHSH and CDR2 as LQKENI. CDR3 in amino acids: CASSLTGSSGANVLTF. The CDR3 nucleotides are TGTGCCAGCTCACTCACAGGGAGCTCTGGGGCCAACGTCCTGACTTTC. The whole variable domain, remainder taken from reference TRBV18 and TRBJ2-6, is NAGVMQNPRHLVRRRGQEARLRCSPMKGHSHVYWYRQLPEEGLKFMVYLQKENIIDESGMPKERFSAEFPKEGPSILRIQQVVRGDSAAYFCASSLTGSSGANVLTFGAGSRLTVL.

The chain employs TRBV28 and TRBJ2-7; 8 nucleotides align to TRBD2. With V trimmed by 5 bases and J by 0 bases, 6 bases remained unmatched. Germline V CDR1 and CDR2: MDHEN, SYDVKM. The CDR3 loop spans 15 amino acids. The CDR3 region is CASSASGSLSYEQYF. For the CDR3, the DNA is TGTGCCAGCAGTGCAAGCGGGAGCCTCTCCTACGAGCAGTACTTC.

This clone was counted a single time. The CDR3 sequence is CAWSRTTDSNQPQHF. In DNA form, the CDR3 reads TGTGCCTGGAGTCGTACGACAGATAGCAATCAGCCCCAGCATTTT. The V gene is TRBV30, the J gene TRBJ1-5; TRBD1 might be the D (5 bases). Looked up from germline, CDR1 is GTSNPN and CDR2 is SVGIG (reference sequence). Between the trimmed V and J ends, which lost 2 bases and 0 bases, there was a span of 11 bases. The CDR3 contains 15 residues.

The chain uses TRBV30 and TRBJ1-6, with unresolved D. The CDR3 length is 15 residues. The V end was cut by 6 bases, the J end by 0 bases, with 12 bases between. Germline V gives CDR1 GTSNPN, CDR2 SVGIG (reference sequence). The CDR3 loop reads CACADMSSYNSPLHF. The CDR3 DNA reads as TGTGCCTGTGCCGACATGAGCTCCTATAATTCACCCCTCCACTTT.

The gene calls are TRBV7-2 and TRBJ2-7; TRBD2 agrees at 8 bases. CDR1 is SGHTA and CDR2 is FQGNSA in the germline V gene. V shed 3 bases and J 2 bases; nucleotides not matched to a gene: 12. This CDR3 is 17 amino acids long. This CDR3 is CASSFPRGSGNPYEQYF. CDR3 sequence (DNA): TGTGCCAGCAGCTTTCCCAGGGGTAGCGGGAACCCCTACGAGCAGTACTTC.

The CDR3 here is CASSLGSGRIETQYF. CDR3 nucleotides: TGTGCCAGCAGCTTAGGGAGCGGGAGGATTGAGACCCAGTACTTC. The V and J genes are TRBV7-9 and TRBJ2-5; 9 positions match TRBD2. With V trimmed by 1 base and J by 5 bases, 5 bases remained unmatched. The CDR3 covers 15 residues. Looked up from germline, CDR1 is SEHNR and CDR2 is FQNEAQ (reference sequence).

The chain is built from TRBV5-1 and TRBJ1-4, with 7 bases aligning to TRBD1. The CDR3 extends over 14 amino acids. Germline V gene lookup returns CDR1 SGHRS and CDR2 YFSETQ. Germline trimming cut 3 bases from V and 4 bases from J; bases unmatched to any gene: 3. CDR3 in amino acids: CASSSRDSNEKLFF. CDR3 sequence (DNA): TGCGCCAGCAGCTCCCGGGACAGTAATGAAAAACTGTTTTTT.